Listed below are T cell receptor beta chains from one sample, sequenced in a study of shared clonotypes between healthy human individuals. The data were produced by immunoSEQ multiplex PCR, yet TCRdb's version contains in-frame clones alone and is incomplete. The profile covers 2,100,000 or so clones, with approximately 96% appearing a single time and approximately 0.13% taken by the ten largest. Sequenced material: naive CD4+ T cells sorted from blood. The receptor source for this set is a man aged 18 to 29 in good health. The CDR3 runs from the conserved cysteine through the conserved F or W. The D gene is left open where the match is weak. Clone size appears in some rows only: once, few, many, or a class for an expanded clone.

j_call v_call clone_size d_call cdr3_aa cdr3_nt
TRBJ1-3 TRBV18 NA NA CASSPAGLSSGNTIYF TGTGCCAGCTCACCGGCGGGACTGAGCTCTGGAAACACCATATATTTT
TRBJ1-5 TRBV30 once NA CAWTPTGPNQPQHF TGTGCCTGGACTCCAACAGGACCCAATCAGCCCCAGCATTTT
TRBJ1-2 TRBV5-6 NA NA CASSSRSGRVIYGYTF TGTGCCAGCAGCTCGCGATCAGGCAGGGTGATCTATGGCTACACCTTC
TRBJ2-3 TRBV6-1 once NA CASSALAPTDTQYF TGTGCCAGCAGTGCTCTAGCCCCCACAGATACGCAGTATTTT
TRBJ2-2 TRBV16 NA NA CASSQSPAGELFF TGTGCCAGCAGCCAATCCCCAGCCGGGGAGCTGTTTTTT
TRBJ2-3 TRBV5-1 NA TRBD2 CASSNRLAGTDTQYF TGCGCCAGCAGCAATAGACTAGCGGGCACAGATACGCAGTATTTT
TRBJ1-3 TRBV6-4 NA NA CASSENSGNTIYF TGTGCCAGCAGTGAGAACTCTGGAAACACCATATATTTT
TRBJ2-7 TRBV7-8 NA NA CASSLSAVSSYEQYF TGTGCCAGCAGCTTATCCGCAGTAAGCTCCTACGAGCAGTACTTC
TRBJ2-7 TRBV30 once NA CAWKVNGYEQYF TGTGCCTGGAAGGTTAATGGCTACGAGCAGTACTTC
TRBJ1-6 TRBV7-9 NA TRBD1 CASSLATGTGAPLHF TGTGCCAGCAGCTTAGCCACCGGGACAGGGGCGCCCCTCCACTTT
TRBJ2-7 TRBV5-1 NA NA CASSSRDSTYEQYF TGCGCCAGCAGCTCCCGGGACTCCACCTACGAGCAGTACTTC
TRBJ2-2 TRBV2 NA NA CASREQGNTGELFF TGTGCCAGCAGGGAACAGGGGAACACCGGGGAGCTGTTTTTT
TRBJ1-2 TRBV6-5 NA NA CASSYSPGIYGYTF TGTGCCAGCAGTTACAGTCCCGGGATCTATGGCTACACCTTC
TRBJ2-1 TRBV7-9 NA TRBD2 CASSPSGILGNEQFF TGTGCCAGCAGCCCGAGCGGGATTCTGGGCAATGAGCAGTTCTTC
TRBJ1-1 TRBV10-1 few NA CASSEGNTEAFF TGCGCCAGCAGTGAGGGGAACACTGAAGCTTTCTTT
TRBJ2-7 TRBV30 NA TRBD1 CAATTGQGYEQYF TGTGCCGCGACCACGGGACAGGGCTACGAGCAGTACTTC
TRBJ2-1 TRBV10-1 NA TRBD2 CAAGAGTSPNEQFF TGCGCCGCTGGAGCCGGGACTAGCCCAAATGAGCAGTTCTTC
TRBJ1-5 TRBV7-9 NA TRBD1 CASSPVQGGRQPQHF TGTGCCAGCAGCCCCGTACAGGGGGGAAGGCAGCCCCAGCATTTT
TRBJ1-1 TRBV10-2 NA TRBD1 CASSRRDRVLNTEAFF TGCGCCAGCAGTCGCCGGGACAGGGTCCTTAACACTGAAGCTTTCTTT
TRBJ2-3 TRBV2 NA NA CASSERRPSSTDTQYF TGTGCCAGCAGTGAACGGCGGCCGTCTAGCACAGATACGCAGTATTTT
TRBJ2-3 TRBV14 once NA CASSQAWGLADTDTQYF TGTGCCAGCAGCCAAGCTTGGGGGCTAGCGGACACAGATACGCAGTATTTT
TRBJ2-5 TRBV23-1 NA NA CASSQTFSDETQYF TGCGCCAGCAGTCAGACCTTTAGTGACGAGACCCAGTACTTC